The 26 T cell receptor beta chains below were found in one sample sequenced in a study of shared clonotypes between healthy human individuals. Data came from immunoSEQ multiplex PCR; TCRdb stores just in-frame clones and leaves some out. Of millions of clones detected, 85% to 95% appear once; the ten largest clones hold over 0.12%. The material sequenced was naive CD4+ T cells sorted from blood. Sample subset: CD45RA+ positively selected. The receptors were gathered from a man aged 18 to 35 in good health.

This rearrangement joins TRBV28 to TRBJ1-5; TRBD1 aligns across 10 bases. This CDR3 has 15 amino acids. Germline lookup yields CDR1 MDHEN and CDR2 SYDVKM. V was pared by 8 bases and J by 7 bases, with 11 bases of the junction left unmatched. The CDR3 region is CASGWTGGLGQPQHF. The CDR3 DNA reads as TGTGCCAGCGGGTGGACAGGGGGTTTGGGCCAGCCCCAGCATTTT.

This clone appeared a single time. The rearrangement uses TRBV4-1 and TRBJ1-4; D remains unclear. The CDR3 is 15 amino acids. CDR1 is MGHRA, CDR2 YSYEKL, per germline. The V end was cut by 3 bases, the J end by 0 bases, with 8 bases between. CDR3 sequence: CASSHAGTTNEKLFF. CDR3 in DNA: TGCGCCAGCAGCCACGCCGGGACAACTAATGAAAAACTGTTTTTT.

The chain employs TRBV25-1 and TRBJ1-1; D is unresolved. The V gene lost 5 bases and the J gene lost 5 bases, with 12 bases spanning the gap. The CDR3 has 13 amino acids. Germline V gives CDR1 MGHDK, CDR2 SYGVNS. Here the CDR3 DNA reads TGTGCCAGCAGTTCCGTTGGGGTTACTGAAGCTTTCTTT. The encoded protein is CASSSVGVTEAFF.

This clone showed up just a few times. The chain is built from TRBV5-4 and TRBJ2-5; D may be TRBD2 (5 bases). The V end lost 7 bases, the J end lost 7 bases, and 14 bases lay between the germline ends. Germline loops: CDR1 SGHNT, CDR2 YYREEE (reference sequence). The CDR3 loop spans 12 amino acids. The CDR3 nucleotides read TGTGCCAGCTGGACTGACTGGGGGACCCAGTACTTC. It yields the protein CASWTDWGTQYF.

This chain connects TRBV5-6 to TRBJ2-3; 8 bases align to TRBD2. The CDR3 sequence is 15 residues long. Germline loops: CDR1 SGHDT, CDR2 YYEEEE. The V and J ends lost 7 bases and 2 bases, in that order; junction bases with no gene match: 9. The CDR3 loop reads CASDEQTSVTDTQYF. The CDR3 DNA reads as TGTGCCAGCGACGAACAGACTAGCGTCACAGATACGCAGTATTTT. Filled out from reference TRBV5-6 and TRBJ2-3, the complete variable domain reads DAGVTQSPTHLIKTRGQQVTLRCSPKSGHDTVSWYQQALGQGPQFIFQYYEEEERQRGNFPDRFSGHQFPNYSSELNVNALLLGDSALYLCASDEQTSVTDTQYFGPGTRLTVL.

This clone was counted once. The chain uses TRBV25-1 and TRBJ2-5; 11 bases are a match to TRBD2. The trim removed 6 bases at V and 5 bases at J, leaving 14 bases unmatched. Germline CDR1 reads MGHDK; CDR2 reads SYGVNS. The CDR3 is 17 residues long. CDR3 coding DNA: TGTGCCAGCAGCCTCGGGACTAGCGGTTCAAGGAGGGAGACCCAGTACTTC. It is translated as CASSLGTSGSRRETQYF.

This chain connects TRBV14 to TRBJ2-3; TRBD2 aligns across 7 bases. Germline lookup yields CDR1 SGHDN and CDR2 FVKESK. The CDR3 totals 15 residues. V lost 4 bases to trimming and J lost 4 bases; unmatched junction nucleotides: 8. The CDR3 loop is CASSLMGTMSDTQYF. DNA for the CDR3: TGTGCCAGCAGCCTCATGGGGACTATGTCAGATACGCAGTATTTT.

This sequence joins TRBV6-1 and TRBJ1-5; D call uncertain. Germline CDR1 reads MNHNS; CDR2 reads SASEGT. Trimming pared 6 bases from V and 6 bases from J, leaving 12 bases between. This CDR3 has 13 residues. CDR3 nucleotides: TGTGCCAGCAGGAGCGGGTTAAGTCAGCCCCAGCATTTT. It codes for CASRSGLSQPQHF.

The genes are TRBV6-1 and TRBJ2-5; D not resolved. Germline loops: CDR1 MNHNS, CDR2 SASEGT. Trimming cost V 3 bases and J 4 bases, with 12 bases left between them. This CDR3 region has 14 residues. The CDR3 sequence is CASSDLARAETQYF. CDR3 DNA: TGTGCCAGCAGTGATCTGGCCCGGGCAGAGACCCAGTACTTC.

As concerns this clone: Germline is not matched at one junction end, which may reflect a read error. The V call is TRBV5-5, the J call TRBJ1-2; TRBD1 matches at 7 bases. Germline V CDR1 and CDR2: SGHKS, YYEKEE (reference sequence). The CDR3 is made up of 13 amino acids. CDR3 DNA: TGTGCCAGCAGCCCCTCCGACCGGACAGGACACCACTTC. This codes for CASSPSDRTGHHF. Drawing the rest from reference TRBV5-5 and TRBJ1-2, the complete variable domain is DAGVTQSPTHLIKTRGQQVTLRCSPISGHKSVSWYQQVLGQGPQFIFQYYEKEERGRGNFPDRFSARQFPNYSSELNVNALLLGDSALYLCASSPSDRTGHHFGSGTRLTVV.

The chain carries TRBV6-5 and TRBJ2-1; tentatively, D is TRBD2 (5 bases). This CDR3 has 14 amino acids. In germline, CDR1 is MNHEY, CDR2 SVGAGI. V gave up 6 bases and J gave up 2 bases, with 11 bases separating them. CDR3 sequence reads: CASSPGRPYNEQFF. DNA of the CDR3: TGTGCCAGCAGCCCGGGAAGACCCTACAATGAGCAGTTCTTC.

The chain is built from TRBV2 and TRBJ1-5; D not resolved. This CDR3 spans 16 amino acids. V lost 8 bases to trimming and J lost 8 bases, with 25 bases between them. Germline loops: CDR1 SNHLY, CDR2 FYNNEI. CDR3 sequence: CASALAPGAPREPQHF. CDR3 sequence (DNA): TGTGCCAGCGCCCTCGCGCCGGGCGCCCCTCGGGAGCCCCAGCATTTT. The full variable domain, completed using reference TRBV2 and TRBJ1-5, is EPEVTQTPSHQVTQMGQEVILRCVPISNHLYFYWYRQILGQKVEFLVSFYNNEISEKSEIFDDQFSVERPDGSNFTLKIRSTKLEDSAMYFCASALAPGAPREPQHFGDGTRLSIL.

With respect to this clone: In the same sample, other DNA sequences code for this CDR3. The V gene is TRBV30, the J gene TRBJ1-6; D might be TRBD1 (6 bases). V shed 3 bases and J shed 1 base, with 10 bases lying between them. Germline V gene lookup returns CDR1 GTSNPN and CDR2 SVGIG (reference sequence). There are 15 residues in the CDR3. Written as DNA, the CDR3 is TGTGCCTGGAGAGGGGGGGGATCCTATAATTCACCCCTCCACTTT. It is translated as CAWRGGGSYNSPLHF.

CDR3 DNA: TGTGCCAGCAGCTGGCGACTAGCGGGGGGGACTCAAGAGACCCAGTACTTC. Translated, it gives CASSWRLAGGTQETQYF. The chain employs TRBV5-6 and TRBJ2-5; 14 nucleotides line up with TRBD2. The CDR3 runs to 17 residues. The ends lost 3 bases at V and 2 bases at J; junction bases unmatched: 6. The germline V gene encodes CDR1 SGHDT and CDR2 YYEEEE.

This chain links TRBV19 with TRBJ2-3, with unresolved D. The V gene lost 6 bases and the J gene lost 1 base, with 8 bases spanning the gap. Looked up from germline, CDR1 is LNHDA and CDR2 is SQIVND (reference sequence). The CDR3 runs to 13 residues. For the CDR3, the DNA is TGTGCCAGTAGCGAGGCGGGCACAGATACGCAGTATTTT. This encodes CASSEAGTDTQYF.

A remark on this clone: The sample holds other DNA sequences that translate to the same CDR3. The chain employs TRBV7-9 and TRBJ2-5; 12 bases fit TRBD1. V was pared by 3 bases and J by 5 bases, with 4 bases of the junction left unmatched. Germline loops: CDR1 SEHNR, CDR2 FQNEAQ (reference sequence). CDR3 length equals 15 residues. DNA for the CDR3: TGTGCCAGCAGCTTGGGACAGGGGGCGCAGGAGACCCAGTACTTC. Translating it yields CASSLGQGAQETQYF. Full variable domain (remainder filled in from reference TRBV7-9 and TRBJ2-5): DTGVSQNPRHKITKRGQNVTFRCDPISEHNRLYWYRQTLGQGPEFLTYFQNEAQLEKSRLLSDRFSAERPKGSFSTLEIQRTEQGDSAMYLCASSLGQGAQETQYFGPGTRLLVL.

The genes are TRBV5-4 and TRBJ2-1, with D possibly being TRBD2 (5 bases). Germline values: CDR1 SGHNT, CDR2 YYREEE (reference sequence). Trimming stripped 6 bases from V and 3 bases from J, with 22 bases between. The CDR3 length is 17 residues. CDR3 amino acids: CASTRSGGQNYYNEQFF. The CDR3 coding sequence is TGTGCCAGCACAAGAAGCGGAGGCCAGAACTACTACAATGAGCAGTTCTTC.

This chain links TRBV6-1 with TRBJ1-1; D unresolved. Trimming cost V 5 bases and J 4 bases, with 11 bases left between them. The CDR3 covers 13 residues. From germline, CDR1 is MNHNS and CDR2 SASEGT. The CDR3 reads CASSSSTGTEAFF. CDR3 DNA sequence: TGTGCCAGCAGTTCCTCCACTGGCACTGAAGCTTTCTTT.

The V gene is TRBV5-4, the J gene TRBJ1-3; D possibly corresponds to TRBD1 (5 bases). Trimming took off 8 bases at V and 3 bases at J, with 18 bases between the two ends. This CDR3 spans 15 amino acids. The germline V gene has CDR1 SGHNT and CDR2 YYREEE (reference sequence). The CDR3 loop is CASTTQGLGGNTIYF. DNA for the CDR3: TGTGCCAGTACGACTCAGGGACTAGGTGGAAACACCATATATTTT.

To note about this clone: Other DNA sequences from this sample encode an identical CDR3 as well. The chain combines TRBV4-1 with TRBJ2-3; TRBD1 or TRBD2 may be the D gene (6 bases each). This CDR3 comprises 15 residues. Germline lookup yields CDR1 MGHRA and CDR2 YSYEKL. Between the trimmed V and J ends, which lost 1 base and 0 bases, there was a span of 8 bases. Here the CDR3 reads CASSQVGGSTDTQYF. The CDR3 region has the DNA TGCGCCAGCAGCCAAGTCGGGGGCAGCACAGATACGCAGTATTTT.

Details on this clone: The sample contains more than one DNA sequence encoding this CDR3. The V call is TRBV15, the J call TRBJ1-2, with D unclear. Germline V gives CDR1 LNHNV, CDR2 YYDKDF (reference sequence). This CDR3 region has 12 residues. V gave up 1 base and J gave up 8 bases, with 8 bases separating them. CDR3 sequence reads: CATSRGGYGYTF. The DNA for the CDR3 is TGTGCCACCAGCAGAGGAGGGTACGGCTACACCTTC. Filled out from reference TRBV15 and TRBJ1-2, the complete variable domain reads DAMVIQNPRYQVTQFGKPVTLSCSQTLNHNVMYWYQQKSSQAPKLLFHYYDKDFNNEADTPDNFQSRRPNTSFCFLDIRSPGLGDTAMYLCATSRGGYGYTFGSGTRLTVV.

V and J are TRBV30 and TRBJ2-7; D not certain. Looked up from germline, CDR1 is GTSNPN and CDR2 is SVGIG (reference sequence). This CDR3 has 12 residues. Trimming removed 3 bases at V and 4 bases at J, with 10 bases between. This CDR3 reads CAWSPARYEQYF. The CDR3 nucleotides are TGTGCCTGGAGCCCCGCCCGTTACGAGCAGTACTTC.

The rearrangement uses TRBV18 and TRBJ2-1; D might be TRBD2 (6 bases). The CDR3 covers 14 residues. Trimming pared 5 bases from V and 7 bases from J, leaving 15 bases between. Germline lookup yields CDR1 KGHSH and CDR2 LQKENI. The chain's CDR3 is CASSLAVLGNEQFF. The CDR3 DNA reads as TGTGCCAGCTCATTAGCGGTCCTAGGGAATGAGCAGTTCTTC.

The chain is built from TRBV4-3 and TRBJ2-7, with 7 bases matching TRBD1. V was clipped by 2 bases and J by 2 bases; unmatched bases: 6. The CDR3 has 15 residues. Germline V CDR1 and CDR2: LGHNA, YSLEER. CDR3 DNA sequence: TGCGCCAGCAGCCAAAATCCCACAGGGGCCTACGAGCAGTACTTC. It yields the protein CASSQNPTGAYEQYF.

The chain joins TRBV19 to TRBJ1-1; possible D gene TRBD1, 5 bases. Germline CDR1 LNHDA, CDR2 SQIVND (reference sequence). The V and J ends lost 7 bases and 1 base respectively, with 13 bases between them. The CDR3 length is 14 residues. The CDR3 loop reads CASTVGVTNTEAFF. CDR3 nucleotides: TGTGCCAGTACCGTAGGGGTAACGAACACTGAAGCTTTCTTT.

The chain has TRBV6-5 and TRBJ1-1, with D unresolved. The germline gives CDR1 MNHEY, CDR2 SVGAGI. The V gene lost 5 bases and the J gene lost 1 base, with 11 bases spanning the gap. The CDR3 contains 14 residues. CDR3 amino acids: CASSRTQGNTEAFF. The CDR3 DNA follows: TGTGCCAGCAGTAGGACCCAAGGGAACACTGAAGCTTTCTTT.